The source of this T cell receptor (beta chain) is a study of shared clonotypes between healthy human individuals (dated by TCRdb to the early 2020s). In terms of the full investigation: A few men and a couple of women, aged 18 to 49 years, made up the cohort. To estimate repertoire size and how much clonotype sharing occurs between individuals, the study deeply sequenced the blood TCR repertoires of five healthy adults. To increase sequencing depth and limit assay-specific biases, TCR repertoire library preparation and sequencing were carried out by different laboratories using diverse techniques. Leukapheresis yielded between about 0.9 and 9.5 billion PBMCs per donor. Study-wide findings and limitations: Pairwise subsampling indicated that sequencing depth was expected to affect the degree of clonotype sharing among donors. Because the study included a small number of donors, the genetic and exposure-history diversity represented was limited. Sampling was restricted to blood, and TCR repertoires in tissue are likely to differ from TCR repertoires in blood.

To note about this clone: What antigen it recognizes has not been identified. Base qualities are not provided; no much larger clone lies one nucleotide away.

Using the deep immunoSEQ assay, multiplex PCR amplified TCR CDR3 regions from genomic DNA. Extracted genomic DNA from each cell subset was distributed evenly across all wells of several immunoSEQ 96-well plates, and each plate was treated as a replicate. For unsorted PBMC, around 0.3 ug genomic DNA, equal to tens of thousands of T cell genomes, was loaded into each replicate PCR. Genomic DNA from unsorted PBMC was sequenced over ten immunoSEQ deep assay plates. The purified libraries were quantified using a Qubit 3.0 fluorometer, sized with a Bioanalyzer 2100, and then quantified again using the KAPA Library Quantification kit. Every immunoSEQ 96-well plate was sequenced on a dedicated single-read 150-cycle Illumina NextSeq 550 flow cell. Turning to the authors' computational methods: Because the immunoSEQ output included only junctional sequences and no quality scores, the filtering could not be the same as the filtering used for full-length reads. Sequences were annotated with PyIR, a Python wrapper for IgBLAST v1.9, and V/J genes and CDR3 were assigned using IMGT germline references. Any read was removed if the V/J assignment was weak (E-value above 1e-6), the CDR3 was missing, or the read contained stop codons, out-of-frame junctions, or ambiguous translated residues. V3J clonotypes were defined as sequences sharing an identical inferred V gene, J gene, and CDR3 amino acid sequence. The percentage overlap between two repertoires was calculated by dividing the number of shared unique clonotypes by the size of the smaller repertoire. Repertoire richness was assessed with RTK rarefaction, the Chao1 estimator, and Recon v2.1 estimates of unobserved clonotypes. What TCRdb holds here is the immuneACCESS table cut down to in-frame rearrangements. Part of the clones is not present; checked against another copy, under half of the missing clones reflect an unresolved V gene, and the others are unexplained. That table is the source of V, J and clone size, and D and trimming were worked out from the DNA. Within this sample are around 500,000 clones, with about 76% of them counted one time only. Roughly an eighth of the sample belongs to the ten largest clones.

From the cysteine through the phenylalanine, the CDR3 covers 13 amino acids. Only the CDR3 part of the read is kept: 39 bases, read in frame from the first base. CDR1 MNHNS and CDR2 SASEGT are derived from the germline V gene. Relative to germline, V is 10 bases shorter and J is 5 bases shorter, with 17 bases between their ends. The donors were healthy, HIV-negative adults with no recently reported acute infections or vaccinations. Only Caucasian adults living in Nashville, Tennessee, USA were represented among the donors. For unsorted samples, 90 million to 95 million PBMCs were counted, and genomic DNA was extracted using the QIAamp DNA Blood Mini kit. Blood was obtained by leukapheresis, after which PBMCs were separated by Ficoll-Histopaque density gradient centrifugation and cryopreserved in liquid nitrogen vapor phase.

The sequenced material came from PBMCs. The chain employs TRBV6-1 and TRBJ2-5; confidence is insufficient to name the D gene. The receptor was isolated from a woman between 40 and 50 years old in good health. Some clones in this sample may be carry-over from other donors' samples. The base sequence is TGTGCCACTACGTGGGGATATGAGGAGACCCAGTACTTC. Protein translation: CATTWGYEETQYF.